This paragraph reports one TCR beta chain. The CDR3 extends over 15 amino acids. Germline loops: CDR1 MNHEY, CDR2 SVGAGI. Trimming left V 4 bases short and J 0 bases short, with 10 bases between. TCRdb re-analysed the RT-PCR reads in MiXCR, keeping a single row per CDR3 protein. This table holds 800,000 to 1,000,000 distinct CDR3 sequences, around 17% found once. The sample originates from a study of patients and donors after allogeneic stem cell transplantation. This TCR derives from a human donor who was either an allogeneic HSCT recipient or a stem cell or donor lymphocyte infusion donor (not recorded which). It is not recorded whose cells these are; they may come from a transplant donor. Specimen: blood, either unsorted or a sorted T cell fraction (not recorded which). The chain couples TRBV6-5 to TRBJ2-1; D not certain. The CDR3 here is CASSSDESSYNEQFF. The CDR3 DNA follows: TGTGCCAGCAGTTCCGACGAGAGCTCCTACAATGAGCAGTTCTTC.